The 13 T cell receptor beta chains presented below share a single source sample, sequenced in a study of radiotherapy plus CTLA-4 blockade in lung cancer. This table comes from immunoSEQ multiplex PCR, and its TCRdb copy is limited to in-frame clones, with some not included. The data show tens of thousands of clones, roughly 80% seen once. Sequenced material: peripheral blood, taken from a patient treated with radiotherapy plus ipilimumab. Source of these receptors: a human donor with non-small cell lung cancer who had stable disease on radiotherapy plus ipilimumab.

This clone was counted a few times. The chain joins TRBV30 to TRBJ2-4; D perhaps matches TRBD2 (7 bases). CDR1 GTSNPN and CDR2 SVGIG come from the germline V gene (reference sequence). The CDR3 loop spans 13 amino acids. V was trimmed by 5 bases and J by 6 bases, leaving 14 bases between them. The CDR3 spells CAWEREGVNIQYF. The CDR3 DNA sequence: TGTGCCTGGGAGAGGGAGGGGGTAAACATTCAGTACTTC.

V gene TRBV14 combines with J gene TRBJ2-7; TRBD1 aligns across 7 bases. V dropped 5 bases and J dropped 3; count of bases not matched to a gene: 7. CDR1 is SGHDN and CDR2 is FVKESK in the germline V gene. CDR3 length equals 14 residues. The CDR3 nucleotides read TGTGCCAGCAGCTCCAGGACAGGTAACTACGAGCAGTACTTC. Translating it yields CASSSRTGNYEQYF.

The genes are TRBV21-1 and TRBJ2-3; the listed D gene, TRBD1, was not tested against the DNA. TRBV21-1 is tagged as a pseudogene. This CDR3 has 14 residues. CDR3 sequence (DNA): TGTGCCAGCAGCAGGACAGGGACAGCAGATACGCAGTATTTT. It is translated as CASSRTGTADTQYF.

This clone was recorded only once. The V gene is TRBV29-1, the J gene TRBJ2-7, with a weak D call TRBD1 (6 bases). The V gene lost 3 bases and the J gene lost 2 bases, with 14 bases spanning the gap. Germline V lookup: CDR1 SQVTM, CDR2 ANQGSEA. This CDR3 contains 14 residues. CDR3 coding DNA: TGCAGCGTTGAGACAGGACAGTATGCCTACGAGCAGTACTTC. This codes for CSVETGQYAYEQYF.

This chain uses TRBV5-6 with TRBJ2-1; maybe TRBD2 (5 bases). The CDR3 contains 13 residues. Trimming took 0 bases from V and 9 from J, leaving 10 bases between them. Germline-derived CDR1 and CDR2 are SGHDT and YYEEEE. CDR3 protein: CASSLARRGEQFF. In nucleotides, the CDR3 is TGTGCCAGCAGCTTGGCCAGACGGGGTGAGCAGTTCTTC.

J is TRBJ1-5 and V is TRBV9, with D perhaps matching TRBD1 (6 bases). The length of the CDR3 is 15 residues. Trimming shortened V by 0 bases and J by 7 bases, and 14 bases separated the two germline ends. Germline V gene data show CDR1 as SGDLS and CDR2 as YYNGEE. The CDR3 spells CASSVGGASGQPQHF. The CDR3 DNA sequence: TGTGCCAGCAGCGTAGGGGGGGCTTCGGGGCAGCCCCAGCATTTT.

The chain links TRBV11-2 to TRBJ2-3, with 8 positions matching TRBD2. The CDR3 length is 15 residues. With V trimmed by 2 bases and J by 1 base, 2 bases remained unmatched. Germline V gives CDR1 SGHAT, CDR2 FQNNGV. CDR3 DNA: TGTGCCAGCAGCTTACGGCGGGGGGGCACAGATACGCAGTATTTT. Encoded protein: CASSLRRGGTDTQYF.

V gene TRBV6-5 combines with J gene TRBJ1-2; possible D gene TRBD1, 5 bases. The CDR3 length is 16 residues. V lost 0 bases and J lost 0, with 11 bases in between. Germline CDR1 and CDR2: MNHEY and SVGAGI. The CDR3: CASSYSKGEANYGYTF. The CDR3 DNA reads TGTGCCAGCAGTTACTCGAAAGGGGAAGCTAACTATGGCTACACCTTC.

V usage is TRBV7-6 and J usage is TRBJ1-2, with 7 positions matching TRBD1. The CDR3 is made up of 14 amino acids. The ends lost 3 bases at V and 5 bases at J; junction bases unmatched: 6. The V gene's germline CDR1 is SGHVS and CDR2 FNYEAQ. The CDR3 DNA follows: TGTGCCAGCAGCTTGGGACAGTACAGATATGGCTACACCTTC. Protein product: CASSLGQYRYGYTF.

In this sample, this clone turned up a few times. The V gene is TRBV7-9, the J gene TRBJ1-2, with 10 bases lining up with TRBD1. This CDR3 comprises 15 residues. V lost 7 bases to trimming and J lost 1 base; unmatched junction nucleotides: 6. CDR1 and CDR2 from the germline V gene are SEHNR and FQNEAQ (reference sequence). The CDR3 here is CASTRTGGINYGYTF. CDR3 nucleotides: TGTGCCAGCACTAGGACAGGGGGGATTAACTATGGCTACACCTTC. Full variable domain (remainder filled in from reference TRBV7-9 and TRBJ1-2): DTGVSQNPRHKITKRGQNVTFRCDPISEHNRLYWYRQTLGQGPEFLTYFQNEAQLEKSRLLSDRFSAERPKGSFSTLEIQRTEQGDSAMYLCASTRTGGINYGYTFGSGTRLTVV.

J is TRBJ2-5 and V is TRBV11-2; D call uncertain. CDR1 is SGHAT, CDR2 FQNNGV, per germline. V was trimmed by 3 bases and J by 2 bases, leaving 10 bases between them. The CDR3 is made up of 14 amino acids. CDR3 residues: CASSFSVGQETQYF. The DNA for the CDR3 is TGTGCCAGCAGCTTCTCGGTGGGGCAAGAGACCCAGTACTTC.

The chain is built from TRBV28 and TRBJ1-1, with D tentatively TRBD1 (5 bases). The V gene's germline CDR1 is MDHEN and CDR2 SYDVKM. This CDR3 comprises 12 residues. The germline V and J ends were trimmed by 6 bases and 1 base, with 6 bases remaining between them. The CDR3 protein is CASRTGNTEAFF. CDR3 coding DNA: TGTGCCAGCAGAACAGGGAACACTGAAGCTTTCTTT.

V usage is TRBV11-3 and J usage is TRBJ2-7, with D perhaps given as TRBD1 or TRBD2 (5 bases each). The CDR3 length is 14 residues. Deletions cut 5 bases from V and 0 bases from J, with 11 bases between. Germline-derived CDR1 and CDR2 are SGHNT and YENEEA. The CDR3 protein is CASSNGGGSYEQYF. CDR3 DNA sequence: TGTGCCAGCAGCAACGGTGGGGGCTCCTACGAGCAGTACTTC.